This TCR beta chain was documented in a study of T cells after yellow fever vaccination. Overall study: Preparation of the low-cell-number fractions used SMART-Seq v4 Ultra Low Input.

In its sample, this clonotype was seen a few times. Its antigen is unknown. The authors made TCR cDNA by 5'RACE template switching, adding a universal primer site and UMIs. MiXCR was run by TCRdb on the 5' RACE reads, yielding one entry per CDR3 protein. The data hold hundreds of thousands of distinct CDR3 sequences, with roughly 8% observed a single time. Study observations and caveats: FACS-sorted repertoires might harbor abundant contaminating clonotypes from the bulk population.

This TCR came from a young man who received the YFV17D yellow fever vaccine. The input for sequencing was PBMCs, taken about 49 days after the first yellow fever vaccination.

The CDR3 DNA follows: TGTGCCAGCGAGCCGGGACAGGGGTGGTCAGATACGCAGTATTTT. Translation gives CASEPGQGWSDTQYF. The J gene is TRBJ2-3, the V gene TRBV6-1; the match to TRBD1 covers 10 bases. This CDR3 has 15 residues. Germline CDR1 reads MNHNS; CDR2 reads SASEGT. V lost 8 bases to trimming and J lost 4 bases; unmatched junction nucleotides: 9.